The entry that follows covers one T cell receptor (beta chain) sequence. Its specificity is unknown. Relative to the germline gene, one junction end is altered; a read error may explain this. The data originate from a study of T cell repertoires in cytomegalovirus infection. Background on the study: CMV epitopes used comprised recently identified HLA-C-restricted ones and well-studied HLA-B-restricted ones. Indicated by public TCR beta signatures were CMV infection and matching HLA type.

MiXCR, applied by TCRdb to the reads, yields one record per CDR3 protein. The sample includes roughly 68,000 distinct CDR3 sequences, 20% to 25% of them seen just once. Germline CDR1 SGHVS, CDR2 FQNEAQ. The CDR3 contains 12 residues. Findings and caveats of the study: Dominating the ex vivo response were TCR beta clonotypes that were CMV-specific and HLA-C-restricted. CMV carriers having the relevant HLA were flagged by cumulative public TCR beta family frequency.

The sample was CD8+ T cells from cultured PBMCs, taken from culture after CMV antigen stimulation. The rearrangement joins TRBV7-8 to TRBJ2-2, with D possibly TRBD2 on 5 matching bases. This clonotype originated in a human donor in good health (CMV status not recorded). Some clones in this sample may be carry-over from other donors' samples. The CDR3 coding sequence is TGTGCCAGCAGCCCCTCACCCGGGGAGCTGTTATTT. It specifies CASSPSPGELLF.